This record covers a single T cell receptor (beta chain). Its antigen is as yet unknown. RNA extraction gave at least 5.5 micrograms of total RNA per sample. These data are taken from a study of blood T cells in healthy people across ages. Findings and caveats of the study: In older individuals, TCR beta diversity per million T cells was lower, falling roughly linearly with age.

Through a sample-barcoded 5' primer and a J-beta primer mix, a second PCR was run for roughly 7 to 12 cycles. TCRdb reprocessed the 5' RACE reads via MiXCR and lists one record per CDR3 protein. Of about 680,000 distinct CDR3 sequences in the sample, approximately 50% were seen once. There are 16 residues in the CDR3. Per the germline V gene, CDR1 is MNHEY and CDR2 is SVGEGT. V was pared by 7 bases and J by 0 bases, with 10 bases of the junction left unmatched. The chain links TRBV6-2 or TRBV6-3 to TRBJ1-2, with 8 nucleotides matching TRBD1. This clonotype was obtained from a woman aged 55-75 years in good health. The specimen was blood. The CDR3 region has the DNA TGTGCCAGCACATCCCGACAGGGGTCCGCTAACTATGGCTACACCTTC. It specifies CASTSRQGSANYGYTF.